These 14 T cell receptor beta chains were sequenced from one sample in a study of shared clonotypes between healthy human individuals. Generated by immunoSEQ multiplex PCR, the TCRdb table keeps only in-frame clones and is missing some. The repertoire holds a few million clones, around 90% seen once, with 0.37% in the top ten. The specimen sequenced was naive CD4+ T cells from PBMCs. Subset in this sample: CD45RA+ positively selected. These receptors were collected from a man aged 18-30 years in good health. Some clones in this sample may be carry-over from other donors' samples.

The rearrangement uses TRBV5-4 and TRBJ2-7, with D perhaps given as TRBD1 or TRBD2 (5 bases each). V was shortened by 1 base and J by 4 bases, with 18 bases between the two germline ends. This CDR3 is built from 16 residues. The germline V gene encodes CDR1 SGHNT and CDR2 YYREEE (reference sequence). As DNA, the CDR3 is TGTGCCAGCAGCTTGTGGCTGGGGACCCGGACTTACGAGCAGTACTTC. It codes for CASSLWLGTRTYEQYF.

This chain uses TRBV19 with TRBJ2-5; no clear D gene. This CDR3 is built from 15 residues. Germline CDR1 LNHDA, CDR2 SQIVND (reference sequence). Trimming took 1 base from V and 1 from J, leaving 10 bases between them. Here the CDR3 reads CASSIGFWGQETQYF. CDR3 nucleotide sequence: TGTGCCAGTAGTATAGGCTTTTGGGGCCAAGAGACCCAGTACTTC.

The chain uses TRBV7-9 and TRBJ2-1, with TRBD2 matching over 9 bases. The CDR3 extends over 11 amino acids. CDR1 SEHNR and CDR2 FQNEAQ come from the germline V gene (reference sequence). J lost 15 bases, V lost 7 bases, and 7 bases had no gene match. CDR3 nucleotide sequence: TGTGCCAGCACGAGGCTAGCGGGACCGTTCTTC. The encoded protein is CASTRLAGPFF.

Here the CDR3 DNA reads TGTGCCAGCAGCTTAGGAGTAGAGTACGAGCAGTACTTC. This codes for CASSLGVEYEQYF. The chain is built from TRBV7-2 and TRBJ2-7; D gene unclear. The V end was cut by 1 base, the J end by 4 bases, with 8 bases between. The germline CDR1 and CDR2 sequences are SGHTA and FQGNSA. This CDR3 is built from 13 residues.

This chain links TRBV20-1 with TRBJ2-1, with D perhaps TRBD2 (5 bases). The CDR3 has 11 amino acids. Germline V gene sequence: CDR1 DFQATT, CDR2 SNEGSKA (reference sequence). V was pared by 6 bases and J by 8 bases, with 11 bases between. This CDR3 reads CSAPVGDEQFF. In nucleotides, the CDR3 is TGCAGTGCCCCAGTCGGGGATGAGCAGTTCTTC.

Worth noting for this clone: At one of its ends the junction is not consistent with the germline gene, which may arise from a read error. J is TRBJ1-2 and V is TRBV7-2; D may be TRBD1 (5 bases). The CDR3 spans 15 residues. The germline gives CDR1 SGHTA, CDR2 FQGNSA. DNA for the CDR3: TGTGTCAGCAGCGTGGGACTTATCGCTAACTATGGCTACACCTTC. Amino acids: CVSSVGLIANYGYTF.

This chain joins TRBV18 and TRBJ2-2; TRBD2 agrees at 8 bases. After removal of 3 bases from V and 3 bases from J, the junction contained 6 bases not matched to a gene. Germline loops: CDR1 KGHSH, CDR2 LQKENI. The CDR3 spans 16 residues. CDR3 protein: CASSPPGGLDTGELFF. The CDR3, as DNA: TGTGCCAGCTCACCGCCGGGGGGACTAGACACCGGGGAGCTGTTTTTT.

The chain couples TRBV2 to TRBJ2-5, with D maybe TRBD1 (6 bases). The CDR3 contains 14 residues. CDR1 is SNHLY, CDR2 FYNNEI, per germline. V lost 5 bases and J lost 2, with 12 bases in between. This chain's CDR3 is CASSLTTGQETQYF. The CDR3 region has the DNA TGTGCCAGCAGTCTAACAACAGGGCAAGAGACCCAGTACTTC.

This chain uses TRBV14 with TRBJ2-3; possible D gene TRBD2, 5 bases. The V gene lost 1 base and the J gene lost 4 bases, with 15 bases spanning the gap. Germline CDR1 is SGHDN and CDR2 is FVKESK. The CDR3 is 16 amino acids. CDR3 sequence (DNA): TGTGCCAGCAGCCAAGCGGCGGGCGGGCCCCCAGATACGCAGTATTTT. Encoded protein: CASSQAAGGPPDTQYF.

The chain couples TRBV7-6 to TRBJ2-5; D perhaps matches TRBD1 (6 bases). This CDR3 is 15 amino acids long. Between the trimmed V and J ends, which lost 5 bases and 2 bases, there was a span of 15 bases. From germline, CDR1 is SGHVS and CDR2 FNYEAQ. DNA for the CDR3: TGTGCCAGCAGCCCCATTCCGGGACAACAAGAGACCCAGTACTTC. This sequence encodes CASSPIPGQQETQYF.

This clone was observed a single time. This sample includes further DNA sequences coding for the same CDR3. This chain links TRBV10-3 with TRBJ2-2, with D unclear. V was trimmed by 0 bases and J by 3 bases, leaving 5 bases between them. The CDR3 contains 14 residues. From germline, CDR1 is ENHRY and CDR2 SYGVKD. CDR3 nucleotides: TGTGCCATCAGTGAGTCTAGAGACACCGGGGAGCTGTTTTTT. Residues: CAISESRDTGELFF.

The chain is built from TRBV7-8 and TRBJ2-1; 7 positions match TRBD2. This CDR3 has 15 residues. With V trimmed by 7 bases and J by 7 bases, 13 bases remained unmatched. Germline V lookup: CDR1 SGHVS, CDR2 FQNEAQ. The CDR3 bases are TGTGCCAGCACTAGACAAAGGGAGGGGCTAAATGAGCAGTTCTTC. Encoded protein: CASTRQREGLNEQFF.

V is TRBV7-6 and J is TRBJ2-7; D uncertain. Germline loops: CDR1 SGHVS, CDR2 FNYEAQ. Trimming removed 4 bases at V and 0 bases at J, with 13 bases between. The CDR3 is 15 residues long. CDR3 bases: TGTGCCAGCAGCTACCCTTCTGGTGACTCCTACGAGCAGTACTTC. Translating gives CASSYPSGDSYEQYF. The full variable domain, in which reference TRBV7-6 and TRBJ2-7 provide the parts outside the CDR3, is GAGVSQSPRYKVTKRGQDVALRCDPISGHVSLYWYRQALGQGPEFLTYFNYEAQQDKSGLPNDRFSAERPEGSISTLTIQRTEQRDSAMYRCASSYPSGDSYEQYFGPGTRLTVT.

A word on this clone: Distinct nucleotide sequences in the sample also encode this CDR3. The V gene is TRBV5-1, the J gene TRBJ1-4, with D uncertain. V shed 0 bases and J shed 0 bases, with 6 bases lying between them. The CDR3 runs 15 residues. In germline, CDR1 is SGHRS, CDR2 YFSETQ. CDR3 sequence reads: CASSLEGATNEKLFF. The CDR3 DNA follows: TGCGCCAGCAGCTTGGAAGGTGCAACTAATGAAAAACTGTTTTTT.